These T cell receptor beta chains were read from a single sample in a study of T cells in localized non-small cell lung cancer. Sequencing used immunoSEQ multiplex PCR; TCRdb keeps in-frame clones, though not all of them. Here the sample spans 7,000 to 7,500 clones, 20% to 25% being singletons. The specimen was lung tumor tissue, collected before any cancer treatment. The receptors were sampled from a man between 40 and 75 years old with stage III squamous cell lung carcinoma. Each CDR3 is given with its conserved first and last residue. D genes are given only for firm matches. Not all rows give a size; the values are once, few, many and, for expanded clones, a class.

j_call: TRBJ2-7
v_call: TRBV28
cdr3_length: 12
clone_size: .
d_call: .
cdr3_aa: CASTPSAGEQYF
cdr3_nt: TGTGCCAGCACCCCTTCTGCTGGCGAGCAGTACTTC

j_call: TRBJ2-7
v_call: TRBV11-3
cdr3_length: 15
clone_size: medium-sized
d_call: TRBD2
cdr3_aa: CASSLTGGANYEQYF
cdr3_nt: TGTGCCAGCAGCCTCACGGGGGGTGCTAACTACGAGCAGTACTTC

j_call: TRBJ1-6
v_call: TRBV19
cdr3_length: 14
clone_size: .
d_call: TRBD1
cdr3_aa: CASSLQGQNSPLHF
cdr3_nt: TGTGCCAGTAGTTTACAGGGGCAGAATTCACCCCTCCACTTT

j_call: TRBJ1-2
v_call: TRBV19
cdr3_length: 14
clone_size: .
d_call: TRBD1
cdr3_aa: CASSIDRGLYGYTF
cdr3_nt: TGTGCCAGTAGTATTGACAGGGGGCTCTATGGCTACACCTTC

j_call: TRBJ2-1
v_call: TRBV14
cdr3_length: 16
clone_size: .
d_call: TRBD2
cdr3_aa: CASSQGVGRGYNEQFF
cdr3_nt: TGTGCCAGCAGCCAAGGCGTCGGGAGGGGATACAATGAGCAGTTCTTC

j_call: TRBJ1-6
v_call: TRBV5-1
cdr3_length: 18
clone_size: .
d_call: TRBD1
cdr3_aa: CASSPGTGRSSYNSPLHF
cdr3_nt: TGCGCCAGCAGCCCTGGGACAGGGAGGAGCTCCTATAATTCACCCCTCCACTTT

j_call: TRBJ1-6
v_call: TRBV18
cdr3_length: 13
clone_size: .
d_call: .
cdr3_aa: CASSREVSTPLHF
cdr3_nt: TGTGCCAGCTCACGGGAAGTGTCGACACCCCTCCACTTT

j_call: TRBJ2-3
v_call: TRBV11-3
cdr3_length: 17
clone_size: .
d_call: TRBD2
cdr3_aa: CASSLTRGSGRMDTQYF
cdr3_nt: TGTGCCAGCAGCTTAACCCGGGGTAGCGGGAGGATGGATACGCAGTATTTT

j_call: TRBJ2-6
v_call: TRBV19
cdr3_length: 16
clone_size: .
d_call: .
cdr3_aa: CASSTGGISGANVLTF
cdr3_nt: TGTGCCAGTAGTACAGGGGGGATATCTGGGGCCAACGTCCTGACTTTC

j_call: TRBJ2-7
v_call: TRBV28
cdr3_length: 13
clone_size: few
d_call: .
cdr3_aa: CASTSGQAYEQYF
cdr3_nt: TGTGCCAGCACCTCGGGTCAGGCCTACGAGCAGTACTTC